This TCR beta chain was recovered during a study of blood T cell repertoires in COVID-19. Study overall: The study drew acute and convalescent COVID-19 samples from the United States, Italy and Spain.

The V end lost 1 base, the J end lost 2 bases, and 10 bases lay between the germline ends. Per germline, CDR1 SGHDT and CDR2 YYEEEE. The CDR3 has 14 residues. Using immunoSEQ multiplex PCR, the repertoire was profiled, and TCRdb retains in-frame clones only, with some absent. Of over 70,000 clones detected, 75% to 80% appear once; the ten largest clones hold approximately 2.5%. A few counts support this clone. The rearrangement links TRBV5-6 to TRBJ2-7; the D gene is possibly TRBD1 (6 bases). This clonotype was obtained from a man aged 65 to 85 with COVID-19, enrolled during active disease. The source material was peripheral blood. CDR3 nucleotide sequence: TGTGCCAGCAGCTTGCCAGGGGTGGCCTACGAGCAGTACTTC. Amino acid sequence: CASSLPGVAYEQYF.